Here is one T cell receptor beta chain with its context. The CDR3 has 15 amino acids. Trimming cost V 5 bases and J 0 bases; bases outside gene matches: 3. Germline CDR1 is SGHTA and CDR2 is FQGNSA. The data derive from a study of cytotoxic CD8 clonotypes in ibrutinib-treated CLL. TCRdb keeps only in-frame clones here, not all; method: immunoSEQ multiplex PCR. The repertoire holds approximately 13,000 clones, with around 68% as singletons. The TCR sequence derives from a human donor with chronic lymphocytic leukemia. This specimen consisted of PBMCs, obtained before ibrutinib treatment. The chain is built from TRBV7-2 and TRBJ2-3, with 9 bases that match TRBD2. In nucleotides, the CDR3 is TGTGCCAGCAGCCGCGGGGGGGCTAGCACAGATACGCAGTATTTT. This gives the protein CASSRGGASTDTQYF.